This is a list of T cell receptor beta chains from one sample in a study of cytomegalovirus exposure and HLA in healthy donors. Method: immunoSEQ multiplex PCR; TCRdb's copy keeps in-frame clones and lacks some. The listing records tens of thousands of clones. Sequenced sample: PBMCs. All receptors come from an older woman in good health and CMV-seronegative. CDR3s include the opening cysteine and the closing phenylalanine or tryptophan. Each record gives: V gene, D gene, J gene, CDR3 protein, CDR3 DNA. A D gene is named only where the DNA matches it firmly.

V: TRBV4-2; D: TRBD1; J: TRBJ2-7; CDR3: CASSPWDSSYEQYF; DNA: TGTGCCAGCAGCCCATGGGACAGCTCCTACGAGCAGTACTTC
V: TRBV2; D: TRBD1; J: TRBJ2-5; CDR3: CASSIDRGRPETQYF; DNA: TGTGCCAGCAGTATAGACAGGGGGCGCCCGGAGACCCAGTACTTC
V: TRBV7-9; D: TRBD2; J: TRBJ2-2; CDR3: CASSLRAGGLLNTGELFF; DNA: TGTGCCAGCAGCTTAAGAGCGGGAGGGCTGTTGAACACCGGGGAGCTGTTTTTT
V: TRBV7-9; D: TRBD2; J: TRBJ2-7; CDR3: CASSPSGRASEQYF; DNA: TGTGCCAGCAGCCCGAGCGGGAGGGCCTCCGAGCAGTACTTC
V: TRBV12-2; D: NA; J: TRBJ2-1; CDR3: CASRSQRSDEQFF; DNA: TGTGCAAGTCGCTCCCAGAGGTCGGATGAGCAGTTCTTC
V: TRBV11-2; D: NA; J: TRBJ2-5; CDR3: CASSFNIQETQYF; DNA: TGTGCCAGCAGCTTCAACATCCAAGAGACCCAGTACTTC
V: TRBV10-3; D: TRBD2; J: TRBJ2-3; CDR3: CATQPSSGRSNTQYF; DNA: TGTGCCACCCAACCATCTAGCGGGAGAAGTAATACGCAGTATTTT
V: TRBV27; D: NA; J: TRBJ2-1; CDR3: CASNFGAGNEQFF; DNA: TGTGCCAGCAACTTTGGCGCGGGCAATGAGCAGTTCTTC
V: TRBV4-1; D: NA; J: TRBJ2-3; CDR3: CASSQVVNLGGQDTQYF; DNA: TGCGCCAGCAGCCAAGTAGTTAACCTCGGGGGGCAAGATACGCAGTATTTT
V: TRBV7-2; D: TRBD2; J: TRBJ2-7; CDR3: CASSLASGSFYEQYF; DNA: TGTGCCAGCAGCTTAGCCAGCGGGAGTTTCTACGAGCAGTACTTC
V: TRBV14; D: NA; J: TRBJ2-3; CDR3: CASSQDFEGDTQYF; DNA: TGTGCCAGCAGCCAAGATTTCGAGGGAGATACGCAGTATTTT
V: TRBV7-2; D: NA; J: TRBJ1-4; CDR3: CASSPGAAEKLFF; DNA: TGTGCCAGCAGCCCAGGGGCTGCTGAAAAACTGTTTTTT
V: TRBV28; D: NA; J: TRBJ1-1; CDR3: CASSLIGGSTEAFF; DNA: TGTGCCAGCAGTTTAATCGGGGGGAGCACTGAAGCTTTCTTT
V: TRBV6-6; D: TRBD1; J: TRBJ1-5; CDR3: CASTRGDRVQPQHF; DNA: TGTGCCAGCACCCGGGGGGACAGGGTTCAGCCCCAGCATTTT
V: TRBV27; D: TRBD2; J: TRBJ2-5; CDR3: CASSLLPTSGYQETQYF; DNA: TGTGCCAGCAGTTTATTGCCGACTAGCGGGTACCAAGAGACCCAGTACTTC
V: TRBV2; D: NA; J: TRBJ1-5; CDR3: CASSVLNQPQHF; DNA: TGTGCCAGCAGTGTATTAAATCAGCCCCAGCATTTT
V: TRBV28; D: TRBD1; J: TRBJ1-5; CDR3: CASSLDRDLQSNQPQHF; DNA: TGTGCCAGCAGCTTGGACAGGGATCTTCAAAGCAATCAGCCCCAGCATTTT
V: TRBV15; D: TRBD1; J: TRBJ2-5; CDR3: CATSRDQDRKGETQYF; DNA: TGTGCCACCAGCAGAGATCAGGACAGGAAGGGAGAGACCCAGTACTTC
V: TRBV7-2; D: NA; J: TRBJ2-7; CDR3: CASSQGGYEQYF; DNA: TGTGCCAGCAGCCAAGGAGGGTACGAGCAGTACTTC
V: TRBV6-6; D: TRBD1; J: TRBJ2-7; CDR3: CASSFGQGFYEQYF; DNA: TGTGCCAGCAGTTTCGGACAGGGATTTTACGAGCAGTACTTC
V: TRBV16; D: NA; J: TRBJ2-7; CDR3: CASSPQGNVGSYEQYF; DNA: TGTGCCAGCAGCCCACAGGGTAATGTAGGCTCCTACGAGCAGTACTTC
V: TRBV10-3; D: TRBD2; J: TRBJ2-1; CDR3: CAISVREGDDEQFF; DNA: TGTGCCATCAGTGTTCGGGAGGGGGATGATGAGCAGTTCTTC
V: TRBV18; D: NA; J: TRBJ2-2; CDR3: CASSPRTDTGELFF; DNA: TGTGCCAGCTCACCTCGGACTGACACCGGGGAGCTGTTTTTT
V: TRBV27; D: TRBD1; J: TRBJ2-3; CDR3: CASRLGQGVGTDTQYF; DNA: TGTGCCAGCAGACTAGGACAGGGGGTCGGCACAGATACGCAGTATTTT
V: TRBV28; D: NA; J: TRBJ2-7; CDR3: CASSQDSFYGQYF; DNA: TGTGCCAGCAGTCAGGACAGCTTCTACGGCCAGTACTTC
V: TRBV28; D: NA; J: TRBJ1-1; CDR3: CASRTVNTEAFF; DNA: TGTGCTTCGAGGACAGTGAACACTGAAGCTTTCTTT
V: TRBV6-5; D: TRBD1; J: TRBJ1-2; CDR3: CASSYLGQNYGYTF; DNA: TGTGCCAGCAGTTACTTGGGACAGAACTATGGCTACACCTTC
V: TRBV20-1; D: NA; J: TRBJ1-2; CDR3: CSASTDGYTF; DNA: TGCAGTGCTAGTACAGATGGCTACACCTTC
V: TRBV25-1; D: NA; J: TRBJ2-7; CDR3: CASSDSLGVKQYF; DNA: TGTGCCAGCAGTGATTCCTTAGGGGTCAAGCAGTACTTC
V: TRBV18; D: NA; J: TRBJ2-3; CDR3: CASSPSNRAQADTQYF; DNA: TGTGCCAGCTCACCATCAAACAGGGCCCAGGCAGATACGCAGTATTTT
V: TRBV30; D: TRBD2; J: TRBJ2-1; CDR3: CACIRIAGAYNEQFF; DNA: TGTGCCTGTATCCGTATAGCGGGAGCCTACAATGAGCAGTTCTTC
V: TRBV7-2; D: NA; J: TRBJ1-3; CDR3: CASSLSAGNLRNTIYF; DNA: TGTGCCAGCAGCTTATCGGCCGGGAACCTAAGAAACACCATATATTTT
V: TRBV5-4; D: TRBD2; J: TRBJ2-6; CDR3: CASSLGLADSGANVLTF; DNA: TGTGCCAGCAGCTTGGGACTAGCGGACTCTGGGGCCAACGTCCTGACTTTC
V: TRBV2; D: TRBD2; J: TRBJ2-7; CDR3: CASNSGGGAYEQYF; DNA: TGTGCCAGCAACTCCGGCGGGGGGGCCTACGAGCAGTACTTC
V: TRBV7-2; D: TRBD1; J: TRBJ2-6; CDR3: CASSPQGSGANVLTF; DNA: TGTGCCAGCAGCCCACAGGGGTCTGGGGCCAACGTCCTGACTTTC
V: TRBV2; D: NA; J: TRBJ2-7; CDR3: CASSDEYYEQYF; DNA: TGTGCCAGCAGTGATGAATACTACGAGCAGTACTTC
V: TRBV11-1; D: NA; J: TRBJ2-2; CDR3: CASSSNGQWSTGELFF; DNA: TGTGCCAGCAGCAGTAACGGACAGTGGAGCACCGGGGAGCTGTTTTTT
V: TRBV19; D: NA; J: TRBJ2-1; CDR3: CASSIVTGLSSNEQFF; DNA: TGTGCCAGTAGTATAGTAACAGGGTTGTCTTCGAATGAGCAGTTCTTC
V: TRBV5-4; D: TRBD2; J: TRBJ2-1; CDR3: CASSLAGSGRNYNEQFF; DNA: TGTGCCAGCAGCTTGGCAGGTAGCGGGAGGAACTACAATGAGCAGTTCTTC
V: TRBV10-2; D: NA; J: TRBJ2-7; CDR3: CASSVTDSTYEQYF; DNA: TGCGCCAGCAGTGTAACGGACAGCACCTACGAGCAGTACTTC
V: TRBV10-3; D: NA; J: TRBJ2-7; CDR3: CAISGTTWGLEQYF; DNA: TGTGCCATCAGTGGGACGACTTGGGGGCTCGAGCAGTACTTC
V: TRBV30; D: NA; J: TRBJ1-5; CDR3: CAWSRCRQSNQPQHF; DNA: TGTGCCTGGTCCCGGTGCAGGCAATCCAATCAGCCCCAGCATTTT
V: TRBV28; D: TRBD2; J: TRBJ2-7; CDR3: CASSLFGLAGAHEQYF; DNA: TGTGCCAGCAGTTTGTTTGGGCTAGCGGGAGCCCACGAGCAGTACTTC
V: TRBV29-1; D: NA; J: TRBJ2-5; CDR3: CSVSRGAGETQYF; DNA: TGCAGCGTCAGTCGGGGGGCGGGGGAGACCCAGTACTTC
V: TRBV6-5; D: NA; J: TRBJ1-2; CDR3: CASSYDYRDRGYTF; DNA: TGTGCCAGCAGTTACGACTACCGAGACAGGGGCTACACCTTC
V: TRBV19; D: TRBD2; J: TRBJ2-7; CDR3: CASSRAGGSSYEQYF; DNA: TGTGCCAGTAGTAGGGCGGGAGGCAGCTCCTACGAGCAGTACTTC
V: TRBV5-4; D: TRBD1; J: TRBJ2-7; CDR3: CASSGGQGRSEQYF; DNA: TGTGCCAGCAGCGGGGGACAGGGGAGAAGCGAGCAGTACTTC
V: TRBV7-3; D: TRBD2; J: TRBJ2-1; CDR3: CASSLVAPGLAGPNEQFF; DNA: TGTGCCAGCAGCTTAGTCGCCCCGGGACTAGCGGGGCCAAATGAGCAGTTCTTC
V: TRBV5-1; D: NA; J: TRBJ2-5; CDR3: CASSSSGKKAETQYF; DNA: TGCGCCAGCAGCTCGTCGGGTAAAAAGGCCGAGACCCAGTACTTC
V: TRBV5-4; D: TRBD1; J: TRBJ2-7; CDR3: CASSWGQGPLYEQYF; DNA: TGTGCCAGCAGCTGGGGACAGGGACCTCTCTACGAGCAGTACTTC
V: TRBV7-9; D: NA; J: TRBJ1-6; CDR3: CASSSRQENNSPLHF; DNA: TGTGCCAGCAGCTCGAGACAGGAGAATAATTCACCCCTCCACTTT
V: TRBV5-1; D: TRBD2; J: TRBJ2-1; CDR3: CASSLVASGGESEQFF; DNA: TGCGCCAGCAGCTTGGTGGCTAGCGGTGGGGAGAGTGAGCAGTTCTTC